This T cell receptor beta chain was found in a study of PD-1 blockade in classical Hodgkin lymphoma. Study-wide results and limits: In CD4+ cells, TCR diversity went up significantly by C4D1, but in CD8+ cells it did not. Patients with a complete response exhibited baseline diversity comparable to newly diagnosed patients.

V lost 5 bases, J lost 4 bases, and 12 bases lay in between. The CDR3 spans 14 residues. The germline V gene has CDR1 LNHNV and CDR2 YYDKDF (reference sequence). This clone was observed a few times. Its antigen is currently unknown. The data were produced by immunoSEQ multiplex PCR, yet TCRdb's version contains in-frame clones alone and is incomplete. The sample gives over 35,000 clones, around 80% of which show up once; approximately 20% is in the top ten. All patients experienced relapse after autologous stem cell transplantation, and brentuximab vedotin exposure was variable. The source material was peripheral blood mononuclear cells (PBMCs), sampled before the second cycle of nivolumab. The chain uses TRBV15 and TRBJ1-5; unclear D gene. The TCR was taken from a human donor with classical Hodgkin lymphoma. CDR3 sequence (DNA): TGTGCCACCAGCTATAACAGATTGAATCAGCCCCAGCATTTT. It translates to CATSYNRLNQPQHF.